The rows below give T cell receptor beta chains drawn from one sample of a study of blood T cell repertoires in COVID-19. Measured with immunoSEQ multiplex PCR; TCRdb has only the in-frame clones, and not every one. The sample records tens of thousands of clones, roughly four fifths being singletons. The sequenced material came from peripheral blood. The receptor source for this set is a man aged 35-49 years with acute or convalescent COVID-19. CDR3s include the opening cysteine and the closing phenylalanine or tryptophan. A D gene is named only where the DNA matches it firmly. Where a row states a size, it is once, few, many or the class of an expanded clone; other rows omit it.

v_call	clone_size	j_call	d_call	cdr3_aa	cdr3_nt
TRBV27	NA	TRBJ1-5	NA	CASSLAGRNQPQHF	TGTGCCAGCAGTTTAGCAGGGCGCAATCAGCCCCAGCATTTT
TRBV28	once	TRBJ1-4	TRBD1	CASRESTGGRGYEKLFF	TGTGCCAGCAGAGAATCCACAGGGGGCCGAGGATATGAAAAACTGTTTTTT
TRBV5-6	NA	TRBJ2-4	NA	CASSSRGFTDIQYF	TGTGCCAGCAGCTCCAGGGGTTTTACGGACATTCAGTACTTC
TRBV24-1	NA	TRBJ1-4	NA	CATSSPGEGFGKLFF	TGTGCCACCTCTTCCCCCGGGGAGGGATTTGGGAAACTGTTTTTT
TRBV5-1	NA	TRBJ1-6	NA	CASSGQHNSPLHF	TGCGCCAGCAGCGGACAGCATAATTCACCCCTCCACTTT
TRBV2	NA	TRBJ2-7	NA	CASRLEYYEQYF	TGTGCCAGCAGACTTGAGTACTACGAGCAGTACTTC
TRBV5-6	NA	TRBJ2-3	NA	CASSLTRQSFTDTQYF	TGTGCCAGCAGCTTGACCCGACAGAGTTTCACAGATACGCAGTATTTT
TRBV20-1	NA	TRBJ2-5	NA	CSAQRAETQYF	TGCAGTGCTCAGCGGGCGGAGACCCAGTACTTC
TRBV6-1	few	TRBJ2-2	NA	CASSESGDTGELFF	TGTGCCAGCAGTGAATCAGGGGACACCGGGGAGCTGTTTTTT
TRBV5-1	NA	TRBJ2-2	TRBD2	CASKRGGLDGELFF	TGCGCCAGCAAGCGGGGGGGCCTGGACGGGGAGCTGTTTTTT
TRBV28	NA	TRBJ2-3	TRBD1	CASRKPGQGTDTQYF	TGTGCCAGCAGAAAACCGGGACAGGGCACAGATACGCAGTATTTT
TRBV20-1	NA	TRBJ2-1	TRBD2	CSASKGLMMHNEQFF	TGCAGTGCTAGTAAGGGACTAATGATGCACAATGAGCAGTTCTTC
TRBV10-2	NA	TRBJ1-2	TRBD1	CASGTLDRGNYGYTF	TGCGCCAGCGGCACTTTGGACAGGGGAAACTATGGCTACACCTTC
TRBV4-3	NA	TRBJ1-5	TRBD1	CASSQDPRGQQPQHF	TGCGCCAGCAGCCAAGACCCCAGGGGGCAACAGCCCCAGCATTTT
TRBV18	NA	TRBJ1-1	NA	CASSLRNTEAFF	TGTGCCAGCTCACTCCGTAACACTGAAGCTTTCTTT
TRBV5-1	NA	TRBJ1-5	TRBD1	CASSLGTGGQPQHF	TGCGCCAGCAGCTTGGGGACAGGGGGTCAGCCCCAGCATTTT
TRBV10-3	NA	TRBJ2-1	TRBD2	CAISKTSGEYNEQFF	TGTGCCATCAGTAAGACTAGCGGGGAGTACAATGAGCAGTTCTTC
TRBV27	once	TRBJ2-2	TRBD2	CASSLVGLAGTGELFF	TGTGCCAGCAGTTTAGTTGGTCTAGCGGGGACCGGGGAGCTGTTTTTT
TRBV29-1	NA	TRBJ1-2	TRBD1	CSAKSSGTGLYGYTF	TGCAGCGCTAAATCCTCCGGGACAGGGCTCTATGGCTACACCTTC
TRBV24-1	NA	TRBJ1-4	NA	CATSDSSGLGEKLFF	TGTGCCACCAGTGATTCATCAGGGTTAGGTGAAAAACTGTTTTTT
TRBV5-1	NA	TRBJ2-7	NA	CASSSLSVGAEQYF	TGCGCCAGCAGCTCCCTCTCCGTGGGGGCCGAGCAGTACTTC
TRBV30	NA	TRBJ1-2	TRBD1	CAWSLDRGDYGYTF	TGTGCCTGGAGCCTGGACAGGGGGGACTATGGCTACACCTTC
TRBV11-2	NA	TRBJ2-7	NA	CASSLGRGSYEQYF	TGTGCCAGCAGCCTCGGACGGGGGTCCTACGAGCAGTACTTC
TRBV12-3/TRBV12-4	NA	TRBJ1-5	NA	CASSLATHQPQHF	TGTGCCAGCAGTTTGGCCACGCATCAGCCCCAGCATTTT
TRBV18	NA	TRBJ2-6	TRBD1	CASSQQGVAGANVLTF	TGTGCCAGCTCCCAACAGGGGGTGGCCGGGGCCAACGTCCTGACTTTC
TRBV5-5	once	TRBJ1-1	NA	CASRPFRTPSRAFF	TGTGCCAGCAGACCCTTCCGGACACCTTCTCGGGCTTTCTTT
TRBV6-1	few	TRBJ1-2	TRBD1	CASSESGDRAFYGYTF	TGTGCCAGCAGTGAATCAGGGGACAGGGCGTTCTATGGCTACACCTTC
TRBV5-4	NA	TRBJ2-6	NA	CASSLEAASGANVLTF	TGTGCCAGCAGCTTGGAGGCAGCGTCTGGGGCCAACGTCCTGACTTTC
TRBV6-5	NA	TRBJ2-5	TRBD1	CASSLGRQGAKTQYF	TGTGCCAGCAGTCTTGGCCGACAGGGGGCCAAGACCCAGTACTTC
TRBV7-2	once	TRBJ2-3	TRBD2	CASSLLAGASTDTQYF	TGTGCCAGCAGCTTACTAGCGGGGGCTAGCACAGATACGCAGTATTTT
TRBV3-1/TRBV3-2	NA	TRBJ2-2	NA	CASSQVWGVNTGELFF	TGTGCCAGCAGCCAAGTGTGGGGGGTGAACACCGGGGAGCTGTTTTTT